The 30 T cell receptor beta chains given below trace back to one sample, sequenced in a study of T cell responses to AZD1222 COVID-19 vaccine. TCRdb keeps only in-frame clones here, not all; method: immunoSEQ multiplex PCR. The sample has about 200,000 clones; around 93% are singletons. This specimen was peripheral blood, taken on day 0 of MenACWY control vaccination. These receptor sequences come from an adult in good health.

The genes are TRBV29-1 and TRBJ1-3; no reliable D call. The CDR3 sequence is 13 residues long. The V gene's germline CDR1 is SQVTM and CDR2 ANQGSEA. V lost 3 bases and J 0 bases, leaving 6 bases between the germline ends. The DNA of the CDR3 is TGCAGCGTTGAGCAAAACTCTGGAAACACCATATATTTT. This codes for CSVEQNSGNTIYF.

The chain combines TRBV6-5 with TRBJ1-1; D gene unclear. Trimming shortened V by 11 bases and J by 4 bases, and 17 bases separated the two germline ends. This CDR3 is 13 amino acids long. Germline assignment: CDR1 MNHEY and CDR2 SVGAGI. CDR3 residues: CASRKGRSTEAFF. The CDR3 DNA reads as TGTGCCTCAAGAAAAGGGAGGAGCACTGAAGCTTTCTTT.

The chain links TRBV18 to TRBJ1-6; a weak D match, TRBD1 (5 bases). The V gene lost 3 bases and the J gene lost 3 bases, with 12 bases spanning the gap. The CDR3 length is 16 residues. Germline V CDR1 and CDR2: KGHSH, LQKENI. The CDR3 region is CASSPQGAGYNSPLHF. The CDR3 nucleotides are TGTGCCAGCTCACCGCAGGGAGCCGGCTATAATTCACCCCTCCACTTT.

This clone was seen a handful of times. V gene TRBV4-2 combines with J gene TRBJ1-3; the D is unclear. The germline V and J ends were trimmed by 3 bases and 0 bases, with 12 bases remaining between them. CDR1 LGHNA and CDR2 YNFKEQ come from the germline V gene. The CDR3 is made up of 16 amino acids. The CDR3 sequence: CASSQSDGSSGNTIYF. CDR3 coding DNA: TGTGCCAGCAGCCAGTCCGACGGGAGCTCTGGAAACACCATATATTTT.

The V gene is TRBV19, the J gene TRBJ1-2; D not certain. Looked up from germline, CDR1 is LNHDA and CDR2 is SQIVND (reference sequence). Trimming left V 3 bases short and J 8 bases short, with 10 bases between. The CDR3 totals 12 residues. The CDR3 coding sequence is TGTGCCAGTAGTATGCGGCGCGGAGGCTACACCTTC. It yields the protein CASSMRRGGYTF.

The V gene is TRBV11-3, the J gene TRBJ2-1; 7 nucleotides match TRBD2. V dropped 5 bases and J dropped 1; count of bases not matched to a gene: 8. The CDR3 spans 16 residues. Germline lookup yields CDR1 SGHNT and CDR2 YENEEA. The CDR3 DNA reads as TGTGCCAGCAGCCTGGCCGGGGGGTATTCCTACAATGAGCAGTTCTTC. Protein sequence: CASSLAGGYSYNEQFF.

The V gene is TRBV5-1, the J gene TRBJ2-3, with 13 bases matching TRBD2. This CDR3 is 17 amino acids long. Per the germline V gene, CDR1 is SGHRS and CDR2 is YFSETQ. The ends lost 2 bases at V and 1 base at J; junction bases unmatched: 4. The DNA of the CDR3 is TGCGCCAGCAGCTTTTTCGGACTAGCGGGGGGCACAGATACGCAGTATTTT. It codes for CASSFFGLAGGTDTQYF.

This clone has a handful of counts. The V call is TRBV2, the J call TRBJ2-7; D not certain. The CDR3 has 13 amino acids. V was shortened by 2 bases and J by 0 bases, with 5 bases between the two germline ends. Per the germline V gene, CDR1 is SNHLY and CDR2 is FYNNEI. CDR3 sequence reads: CASSEISSYEQYF. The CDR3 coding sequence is TGTGCCAGCAGTGAAATCAGCTCCTACGAGCAGTACTTC.

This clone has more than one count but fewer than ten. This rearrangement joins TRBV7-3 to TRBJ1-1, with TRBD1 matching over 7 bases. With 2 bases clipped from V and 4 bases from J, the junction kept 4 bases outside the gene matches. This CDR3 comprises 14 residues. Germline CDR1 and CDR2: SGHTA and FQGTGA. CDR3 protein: CASSLAGGSTEAFF. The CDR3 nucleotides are TGTGCCAGCAGCTTAGCAGGGGGGAGCACTGAAGCTTTCTTT.

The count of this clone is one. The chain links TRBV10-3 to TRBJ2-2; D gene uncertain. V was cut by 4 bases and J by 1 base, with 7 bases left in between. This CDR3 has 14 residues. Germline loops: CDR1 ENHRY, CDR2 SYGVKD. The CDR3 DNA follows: TGTGCCATCAGTGCCGACGGGAACACCGGGGAGCTGTTTTTT. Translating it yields CAISADGNTGELFF.

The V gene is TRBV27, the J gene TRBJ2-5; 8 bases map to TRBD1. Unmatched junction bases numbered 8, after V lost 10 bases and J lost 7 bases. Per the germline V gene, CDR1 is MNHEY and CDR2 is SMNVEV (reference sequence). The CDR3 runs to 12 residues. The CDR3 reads CATSDRAGTQYF. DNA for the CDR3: TGTGCCACTTCGGACAGGGCGGGGACCCAGTACTTC.

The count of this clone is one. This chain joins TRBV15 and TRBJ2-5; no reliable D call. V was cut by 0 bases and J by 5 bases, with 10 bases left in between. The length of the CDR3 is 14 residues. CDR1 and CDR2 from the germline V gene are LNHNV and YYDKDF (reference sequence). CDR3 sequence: CATSRDSTGETQYF. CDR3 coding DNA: TGTGCCACCAGCAGAGATTCGACGGGCGAGACCCAGTACTTC.

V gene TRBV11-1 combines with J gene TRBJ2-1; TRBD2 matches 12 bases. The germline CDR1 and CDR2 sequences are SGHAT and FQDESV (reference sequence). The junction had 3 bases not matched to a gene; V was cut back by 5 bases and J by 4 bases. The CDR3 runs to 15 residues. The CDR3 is CASSVGLAGYNEQFF. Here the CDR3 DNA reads TGTGCCAGCAGCGTCGGACTAGCGGGGTACAATGAGCAGTTCTTC.

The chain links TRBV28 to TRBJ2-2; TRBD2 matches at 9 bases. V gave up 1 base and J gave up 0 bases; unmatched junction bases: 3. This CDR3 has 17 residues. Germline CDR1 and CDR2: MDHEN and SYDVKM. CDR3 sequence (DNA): TGTGCCAGCAGTTTATTAGCGGGGGCTACGAACACCGGGGAGCTGTTTTTT. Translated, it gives CASSLLAGATNTGELFF.

The DNA of the CDR3 is TGTGCCTGGAGTGTTTGGGGGATGGTCACTGAAGCTTTCTTT. Its protein is CAWSVWGMVTEAFF. The chain employs TRBV30 and TRBJ1-1, with D possibly matching TRBD1 (5 bases). The CDR3 sequence is 14 residues long. V was shortened by 0 bases and J by 4 bases, with 12 bases between the two germline ends. Germline V gene sequence: CDR1 GTSNPN, CDR2 SVGIG (reference sequence).

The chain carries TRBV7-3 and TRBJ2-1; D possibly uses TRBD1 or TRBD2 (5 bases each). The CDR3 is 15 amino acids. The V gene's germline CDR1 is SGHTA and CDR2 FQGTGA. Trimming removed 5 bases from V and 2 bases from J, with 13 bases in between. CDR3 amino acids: CASSATGTPYNEQFF. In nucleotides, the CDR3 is TGTGCCAGCAGCGCAACCGGGACCCCCTACAATGAGCAGTTCTTC.

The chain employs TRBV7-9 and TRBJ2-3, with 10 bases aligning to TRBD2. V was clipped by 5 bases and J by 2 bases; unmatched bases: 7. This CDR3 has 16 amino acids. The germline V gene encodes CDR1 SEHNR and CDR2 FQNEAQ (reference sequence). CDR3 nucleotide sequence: TGTGCCAGCAGCGGCCCTAGCGGGGGTTTCACAGATACGCAGTATTTT. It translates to CASSGPSGGFTDTQYF. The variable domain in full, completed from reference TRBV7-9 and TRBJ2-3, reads DTGVSQNPRHKITKRGQNVTFRCDPISEHNRLYWYRQTLGQGPEFLTYFQNEAQLEKSRLLSDRFSAERPKGSFSTLEIQRTEQGDSAMYLCASSGPSGGFTDTQYFGPGTRLTVL.

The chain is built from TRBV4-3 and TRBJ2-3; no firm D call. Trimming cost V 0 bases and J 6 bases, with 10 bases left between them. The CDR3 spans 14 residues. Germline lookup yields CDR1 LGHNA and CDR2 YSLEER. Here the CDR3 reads CASSQEGPDDTQYF. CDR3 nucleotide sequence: TGCGCCAGCAGCCAAGAAGGGCCGGACGATACGCAGTATTTT.

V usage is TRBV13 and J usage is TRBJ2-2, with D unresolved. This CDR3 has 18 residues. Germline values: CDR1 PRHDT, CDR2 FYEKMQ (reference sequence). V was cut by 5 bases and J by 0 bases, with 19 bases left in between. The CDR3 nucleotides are TGTGCCAGCAGCCCCCGGCCCAACGGCAGGTCGAACACCGGGGAGCTGTTTTTT. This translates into CASSPRPNGRSNTGELFF. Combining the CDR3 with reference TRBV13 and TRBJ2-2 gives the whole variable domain AAGVIQSPRHLIKEKRETATLKCYPIPRHDTVYWYQQGPGQDPQFLISFYEKMQSDKGSIPDRFSAQQFSDYHSELNMSSLELGDSALYFCASSPRPNGRSNTGELFFGEGSRLTVL.

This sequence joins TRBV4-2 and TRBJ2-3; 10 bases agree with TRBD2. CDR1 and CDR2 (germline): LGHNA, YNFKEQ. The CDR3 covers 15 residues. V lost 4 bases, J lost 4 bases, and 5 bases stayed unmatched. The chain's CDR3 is CASSPLLAGADTQYF. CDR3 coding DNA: TGTGCCAGCAGCCCACTGCTAGCGGGGGCAGATACGCAGTATTTT.

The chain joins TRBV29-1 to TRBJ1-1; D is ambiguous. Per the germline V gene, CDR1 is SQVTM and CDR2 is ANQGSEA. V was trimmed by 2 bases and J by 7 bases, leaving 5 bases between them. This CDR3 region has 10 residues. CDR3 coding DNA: TGCAGCGTTGAAAAGGTTGAAGCTTTCTTT. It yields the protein CSVEKVEAFF.

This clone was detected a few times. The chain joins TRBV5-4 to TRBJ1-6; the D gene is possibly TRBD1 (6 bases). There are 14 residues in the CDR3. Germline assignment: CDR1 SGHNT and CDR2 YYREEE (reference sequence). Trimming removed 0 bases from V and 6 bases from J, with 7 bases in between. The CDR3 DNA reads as TGTGCCAGCAGCTTGGCCAGGGGTAATTCACCCCTCCACTTT. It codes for CASSLARGNSPLHF.

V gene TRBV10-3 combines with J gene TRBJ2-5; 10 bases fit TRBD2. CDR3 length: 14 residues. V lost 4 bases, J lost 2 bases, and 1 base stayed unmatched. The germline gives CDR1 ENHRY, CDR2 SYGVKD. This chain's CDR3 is CAISAAGGQETQYF. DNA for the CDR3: TGTGCCATCAGTGCAGCGGGGGGGCAAGAGACCCAGTACTTC.

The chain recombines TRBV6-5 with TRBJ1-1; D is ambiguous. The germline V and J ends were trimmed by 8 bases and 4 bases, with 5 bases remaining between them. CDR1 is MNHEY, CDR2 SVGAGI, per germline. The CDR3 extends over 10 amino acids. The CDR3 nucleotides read TGTGCCAGCCGCTTCACTGAAGCTTTCTTT. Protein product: CASRFTEAFF.

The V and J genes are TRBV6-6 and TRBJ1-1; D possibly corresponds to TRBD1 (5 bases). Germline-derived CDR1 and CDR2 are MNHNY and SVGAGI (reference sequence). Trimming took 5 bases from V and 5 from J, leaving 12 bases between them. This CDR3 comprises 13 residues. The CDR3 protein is CASSTDAGTEAFF. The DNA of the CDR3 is TGTGCCAGCAGTACGGACGCAGGGACTGAAGCTTTCTTT.

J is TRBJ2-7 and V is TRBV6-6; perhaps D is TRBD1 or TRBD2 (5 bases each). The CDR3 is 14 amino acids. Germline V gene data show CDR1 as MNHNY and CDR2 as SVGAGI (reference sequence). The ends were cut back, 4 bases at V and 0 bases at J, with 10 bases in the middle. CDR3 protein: CASSSGRGSYEQYF. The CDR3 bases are TGTGCCAGCAGTTCGGGACGGGGCTCCTACGAGCAGTACTTC.

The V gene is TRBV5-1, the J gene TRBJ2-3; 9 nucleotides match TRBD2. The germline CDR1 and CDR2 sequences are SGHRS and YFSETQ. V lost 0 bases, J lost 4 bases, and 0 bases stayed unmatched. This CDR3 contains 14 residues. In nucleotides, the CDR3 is TGCGCCAGCAGCTTGGGGACTAGCGCAGATACGCAGTATTTT. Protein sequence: CASSLGTSADTQYF.

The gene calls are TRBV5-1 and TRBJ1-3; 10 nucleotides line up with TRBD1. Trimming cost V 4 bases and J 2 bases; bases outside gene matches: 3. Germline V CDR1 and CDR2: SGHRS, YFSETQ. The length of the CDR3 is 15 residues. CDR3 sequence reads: CASSPGQGAGNTIYF. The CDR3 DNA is TGCGCCAGCAGCCCCGGACAGGGGGCTGGAAACACCATATATTTT. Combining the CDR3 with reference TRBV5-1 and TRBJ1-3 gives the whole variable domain KAGVTQTPRYLIKTRGQQVTLSCSPISGHRSVSWYQQTPGQGLQFLFEYFSETQRNKGNFPGRFSGRQFSNSRSEMNVSTLELGDSALYLCASSPGQGAGNTIYFGEGSWLTVV.

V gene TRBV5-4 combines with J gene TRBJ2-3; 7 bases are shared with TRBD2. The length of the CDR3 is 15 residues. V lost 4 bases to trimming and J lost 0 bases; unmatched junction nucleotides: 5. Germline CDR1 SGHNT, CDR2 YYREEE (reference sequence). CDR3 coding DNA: TGTGCCAGCAGCCCCGGGGGGACTAGCACAGATACGCAGTATTTT. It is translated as CASSPGGTSTDTQYF.

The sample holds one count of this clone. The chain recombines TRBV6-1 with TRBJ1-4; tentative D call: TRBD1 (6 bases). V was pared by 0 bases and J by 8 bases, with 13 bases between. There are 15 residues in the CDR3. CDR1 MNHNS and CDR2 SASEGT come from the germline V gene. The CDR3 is CASSEAPQQGEKLFF. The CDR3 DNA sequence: TGTGCCAGCAGTGAAGCGCCCCAACAGGGAGAAAAACTGTTTTTT.